These T cell receptor beta chains were read from a single sample in a study of tumor-infiltrating lymphocytes in localized non-small cell lung cancer. Method: immunoSEQ multiplex PCR; TCRdb's copy keeps in-frame clones and lacks some. The sample shows 11,000 to 15,000 clones, 81% of them seen only once. The sequencing input was lung tumor tissue. These receptors were collected from a human donor with non-small cell lung cancer. The CDR3 runs from the conserved cysteine through the conserved F or W. D genes are given only for firm matches. Clone size is shown for a subset of rows, as once, few, many or a class of expanded clone.

D: TRBD1; size: -; V: TRBV29-1; J: TRBJ2-7; DNA: TGCAGCGTTGAGGGAATCGACAGGGGATTGAGCGAGCAGTACTTC; CDR3: CSVEGIDRGLSEQYF
D: -; size: -; V: TRBV29-1; J: TRBJ2-1; DNA: TGCAGCGTTGAAGGTAGGGGGGGCCTGCGGCAGTTCTTC; CDR3: CSVEGRGGLRQFF
D: -; size: medium-sized; V: TRBV29-1; J: TRBJ1-1; DNA: TGCAGCGGGGTACAGGGCCGGGTCACTGAAGCTTTCTTT; CDR3: CSGVQGRVTEAFF
D: -; size: -; V: TRBV6-5; J: TRBJ2-1; DNA: TGTGCCAGCAGATTTACAGGGTCCAATGAGCAGTTCTTC; CDR3: CASRFTGSNEQFF
D: TRBD2; size: -; V: TRBV5-5; J: TRBJ2-3; DNA: TGTGCCAGCAGACAGCGGACTAGCGGGATCACAGATACGCAGTATTTT; CDR3: CASRQRTSGITDTQYF
D: TRBD2; size: -; V: TRBV10-3; J: TRBJ2-3; DNA: TGTGCCATCAGTGAGTCTAGCGGGAGTGATACGCAGTATTTT; CDR3: CAISESSGSDTQYF
D: TRBD1; size: -; V: TRBV7-2; J: TRBJ1-2; DNA: TGTGCCAGCAGCGCGGACAGGGGTTCAGGTGGCTACACCTTC; CDR3: CASSADRGSGGYTF
D: TRBD2; size: -; V: TRBV11-2; J: TRBJ2-2; DNA: TGTGCCAGCATCAGAGATAGCGGGGGTGCCGGGGAGCTGTTTTTT; CDR3: CASIRDSGGAGELFF
D: -; size: medium-sized; V: TRBV7-6; J: TRBJ2-7; DNA: TGTGCCAGCAGCTTAATGGACAACGAGCAGTACTTC; CDR3: CASSLMDNEQYF
D: TRBD1; size: -; V: TRBV7-2; J: TRBJ2-3; DNA: TGTGCCAGCAGCTCTACTCTCTCTAGACAGGGGGCCACAGATACGCAGTATTTT; CDR3: CASSSTLSRQGATDTQYF
D: TRBD1; size: -; V: TRBV4-3; J: TRBJ1-4; DNA: TGCGCCAGCAGCCAACGTCCGGGACAGACTAATGAAAAACTGTTTTTT; CDR3: CASSQRPGQTNEKLFF
D: TRBD2; size: -; V: TRBV11-2; J: TRBJ2-3; DNA: TGTGCCAGCAGCTTTACTAGCGGGAGCGGAAATACGCAGTATTTT; CDR3: CASSFTSGSGNTQYF
D: -; size: -; V: TRBV11-3; J: TRBJ1-2; DNA: TGTGCCAGCAGCCCCGAAGGGAGGGACGGAATCTATGGCTACACCTTC; CDR3: CASSPEGRDGIYGYTF
D: -; size: -; V: TRBV6-5; J: TRBJ2-3; DNA: TGTGCCAGCAGTAGTCGATTTGGCACAGATACGCAGTATTTT; CDR3: CASSSRFGTDTQYF
D: TRBD2; size: -; V: TRBV29-1; J: TRBJ2-1; DNA: TGCAGCGCCGATGGGACTAGCGGGAGTAGGTATGAGCAGTTCTTC; CDR3: CSADGTSGSRYEQFF
D: -; size: -; V: TRBV2; J: TRBJ2-2; DNA: TGTGCCAGCAGTGTAATAGGCTCTAACACCGGGGAGCTGTTTTTT; CDR3: CASSVIGSNTGELFF
D: TRBD1; size: few; V: TRBV7-3; J: TRBJ2-5; DNA: TGTGCCAGCAGCCCAGGGGGATTTGAGACCCAGTACTTC; CDR3: CASSPGGFETQYF